This T cell receptor (beta chain) was sequenced in a study of blood T cell repertoires in COVID-19. Study as a whole: The United States, Italy and Spain provided the acute and convalescent COVID-19 samples. T cells, B-cell-depleted T cells, or PBMCs supplied cDNA or gDNA.

With V trimmed by 7 bases and J by 3 bases, 4 bases remained unmatched. The CDR3 covers 13 residues. Germline loops: CDR1 LNHDA, CDR2 SQIVND (reference sequence). In the authors' methods: Estimated nucleated cell counts came from reference gene primer amplification. Here immunoSEQ multiplex PCR was the method, and the copy in TCRdb shows in-frame clones only, minus some. From that table come the V and J calls and clone size; the DNA was used to work out D and trimming. The sample has 150,000 to 200,000 clones, 79% seen once. This clone was detected only a few times. The chain recombines TRBV19 with TRBJ2-5; 8 bases fit TRBD1. Sequenced material: peripheral blood. This sequence was found in a man aged 60 to 75 with active or convalescent COVID-19. This chain's CDR3 is CASKDRVKETQYF. CDR3 DNA: TGTGCCAGTAAGGACAGGGTTAAAGAGACCCAGTACTTC.